Reported below is one TCR beta chain. The data were taken from a study of tumor-infiltrating lymphocytes in oesophageal squamous cell carcinoma. TCRdb recomputed calls from the PCR reads with MiXCR, one row per CDR3 protein. This table has under 12,000 distinct CDR3 sequences, roughly half appearing once. From germline, CDR1 is SGHTA and CDR2 FQGTGA. This CDR3 spans 13 amino acids. V and J are TRBV7-3 and TRBJ2-6; D gene unclear. The J call may not be correct, given that the DNA end is closer to TRBJ2-7. The sequence came from a female donor with esophageal squamous cell carcinoma. The sample comprised esophageal tumor tissue. The CDR3 spells CASSLGVEYEQYF. CDR3 bases: TGTGCCAGCAGCTTAGGGGTAGAGTACGAGCAGTACTTC.